This T cell receptor (beta chain) was identified in a study of shared clonotypes between healthy human individuals. For the study at large: Sampling drew on donors who were a couple of women and three men aged 18 to 49.

Original processing methods: From ImmunoSEQ came sequences covering only the junction and carrying no quality scores, so filtering differed. Using immunoSEQ multiplex PCR, the repertoire was profiled, and TCRdb retains in-frame clones only, with some absent. D and trimming were read from the DNA, whereas the V and J calls and clone size are those reported in that table. This sample has approximately 2,200,000 clones, with 90% to 95% found just once. The CDR3 is 12 amino acids. The ends were cut back, 0 bases at V and 4 bases at J, with 4 bases in the middle. Germline assignment: CDR1 SGHRS and CDR2 YFSETQ. CD45RO-negative cells were positively selected for CCR7, leaving out terminally differentiated effector memory CD45RA+ cells. With respect to this clone: Its antigen is still unknown. Within the sample, other DNA sequences also encode this same CDR3.

Findings and limits, study-wide: The study found about 5% of naive CD4 clonotypes shared across several donors.

The sequence derives from a man younger than 35 in good health. Some clones in this sample may be carry-over from other donors' samples. Sample: naive CD8+ T cells from PBMCs. V gene TRBV5-1 combines with J gene TRBJ1-1; D remains ambiguous. CDR3 bases: TGCGCCAGCAGCTTGGGGGCCACTGAAGCTTTCTTT. It yields the protein CASSLGATEAFF. The full variable domain, rest sourced from reference TRBV5-1 and TRBJ1-1, is KAGVTQTPRYLIKTRGQQVTLSCSPISGHRSVSWYQQTPGQGLQFLFEYFSETQRNKGNFPGRFSGRQFSNSRSEMNVSTLELGDSALYLCASSLGATEAFFGQGTRLTVV.